The 30 T cell receptor beta chains below all came from one sample that was sequenced in a study of OX40 agonist ivuxolimab in advanced cancers. Data came from immunoSEQ multiplex PCR; TCRdb stores just in-frame clones and leaves some out. The sample consists of roughly 60,000 clones, roughly 88% of them appearing once. Material: CD4+ or CD8+ T cells sorted from blood, obtained in a trial of the OX40 agonist ivuxolimab. These receptors were collected from an adult with an advanced solid tumor such as melanoma, head and neck, liver or kidney cancer.

The rearrangement uses TRBV30 and TRBJ1-2, with TRBD1 matching 9 bases. Trimming at V came to 7 bases and at J to 7 bases, leaving 10 bases not matched to a gene. Germline CDR1 and CDR2: GTSNPN and SVGIG (reference sequence). This CDR3 is built from 13 residues. CDR3 coding DNA: TGTGCCTCGAAACGGGACAGGGCTGGTGGCTACACCTTC. Translation: CASKRDRAGGYTF.

The V gene is TRBV23-1, the J gene TRBJ2-1; D possibly corresponds to TRBD2 (7 bases). TRBV23-1 carries the ORF label, with uncertain function. Trimming shortened V by 10 bases and J by 0 bases, and 19 bases separated the two germline ends. There are 16 residues in the CDR3. CDR3 sequence (DNA): TGCGCCAACACCCGCGGGGGCTTCTCCTCCTACAATGAGCAGTTCTTC. Its protein product is CANTRGGFSSYNEQFF.

This rearrangement joins TRBV6-5 to TRBJ2-4, with a weak D call TRBD2 (5 bases). CDR3 size: 15 residues. From germline, CDR1 is MNHEY and CDR2 SVGAGI. Trimming shortened V by 4 bases and J by 0 bases, and 10 bases separated the two germline ends. CDR3 region: CASSSLRGAKNIQYF. CDR3 bases: TGTGCCAGCAGTTCGCTCCGGGGAGCCAAAAACATTCAGTACTTC.

This clone is a singleton in its sample. The chain uses TRBV11-1 and TRBJ1-1; D is uncertain. Trimming pared 3 bases from V and 0 bases from J, leaving 5 bases between. Germline V gene data show CDR1 as SGHAT and CDR2 as FQDESV (reference sequence). This CDR3 spans 13 amino acids. CDR3 in amino acids: CASSFEVNTEAFF. The CDR3 DNA is TGTGCCAGCAGCTTTGAGGTGAACACTGAAGCTTTCTTT.

The chain employs TRBV10-1 and TRBJ2-5; 10 nucleotides line up with TRBD2. In germline, CDR1 is WNHNN, CDR2 SYGVQD (reference sequence). The CDR3 is made up of 15 amino acids. CDR3 bases: TGCGAAGCTTTCCCAAAGCGGGAGGGGGCTGAGACCCAGTACTTC. Amino acids: CEAFPKREGAETQYF.

This clone was counted a single time. V and J are TRBV5-4 and TRBJ2-2; unclear D gene. The CDR3 contains 15 residues. V lost 2 bases and J 0 bases, leaving 8 bases between the germline ends. Germline CDR1 SGHNT, CDR2 YYREEE (reference sequence). The CDR3 reads CASSFPTANTGELFF. The DNA of the CDR3 is TGTGCCAGCAGCTTTCCAACCGCGAACACCGGGGAGCTGTTTTTT.

The rearrangement joins TRBV15 to TRBJ2-3, with 7 bases identical to TRBD2. The CDR3 is 13 residues long. Germline CDR1 LNHNV, CDR2 YYDKDF (reference sequence). Unmatched junction bases numbered 5, after V lost 6 bases and J lost 5 bases. The CDR3 DNA reads as TGTGCCACCAGAAAGCGGGGCGGAGATACGCAGTATTTT. This translates into CATRKRGGDTQYF.

The V and J genes are TRBV6-5 and TRBJ2-7; D may be TRBD1 (5 bases). The CDR3 covers 13 residues. V was cut by 6 bases and J by 4 bases, with 13 bases left in between. CDR1 and CDR2 (germline): MNHEY, SVGAGI. The CDR3 coding sequence is TGTGCCAGCAGGAAGTATCAGGGATACGAGCAGTACTTC. Encoded protein: CASRKYQGYEQYF.

In DNA, the CDR3 is TGTGCCAGCAGCCAAGACAATGAAAGGCGCTACACCTTC. Encoded protein: CASSQDNERRYTF. The chain couples TRBV25-1 to TRBJ1-2, with D uncertain. The germline V gene has CDR1 MGHDK and CDR2 SYGVNS. V lost 6 bases, J lost 9 bases, and 17 bases lay in between. This CDR3 spans 13 amino acids.

V is TRBV5-3 and J is TRBJ1-1, with a tentative D call TRBD1 (5 bases). TRBV5-3 is an ORF for which the function is uncertain. V lost 4 bases and J lost 4, with 11 bases in between. CDR3 length: 13 residues. CDR3 sequence (DNA): TGTGCCAGAAGCCAGGGTCTAATCACTGAAGCTTTCTTT. This sequence encodes CARSQGLITEAFF.

The chain combines TRBV18 with TRBJ2-7; D might be TRBD1 or TRBD2, each matching 5 bases. The germline V and J ends were trimmed by 3 bases and 2 bases, with 8 bases remaining between them. This CDR3 is 13 amino acids long. Germline V gene lookup returns CDR1 KGHSH and CDR2 LQKENI. CDR3 residues: CASSPGVTYEQYF. CDR3 sequence (DNA): TGTGCCAGCTCACCGGGGGTTACCTACGAGCAGTACTTC.

The chain employs TRBV6-4 and TRBJ1-2, with a tentative D call TRBD1 (6 bases). Germline V gene sequence: CDR1 MRHNA, CDR2 SNTAGT. The CDR3 contains 15 residues. V was clipped by 2 bases and J by 4 bases, with 14 bases between them. The CDR3 spells CASSDGGGATYGYTF. CDR3 bases: TGTGCCAGCAGTGACGGCGGGGGCGCGACCTATGGCTACACCTTC.

Only one count was recorded for this clone. The genes are TRBV7-2 and TRBJ2-7; 9 bases align to TRBD1. CDR3 size: 19 residues. V shed 3 bases, J shed 1 base, and the junction held 16 bases outside the gene matches. Germline CDR1 and CDR2: SGHTA and FQGNSA. The CDR3 reads CASSFSGTGTGSISYEQYF. Written as DNA, the CDR3 is TGTGCCAGCAGCTTCTCCGGGACAGGGACTGGATCAATTTCCTACGAGCAGTACTTC.

V gene TRBV14 combines with J gene TRBJ1-3; D is unresolved. Germline V gene data show CDR1 as SGHDN and CDR2 as FVKESK. The V end was cut by 2 bases, the J end by 7 bases, with 9 bases between. The length of the CDR3 is 13 residues. CDR3 DNA sequence: TGTGCCAGCAGCCAATTCTCTCGTAACACCATATATTTT. Translating gives CASSQFSRNTIYF.

The genes are TRBV7-3 and TRBJ1-1, with unresolved D. The germline CDR1 and CDR2 sequences are SGHTA and FQGTGA. With 5 bases removed from V and 3 bases from J, the gap between germline ends came to 13 bases. The CDR3 spans 14 residues. CDR3 nucleotides: TGTGCCAGCAGCCCGACCCGGGCGGACACTGAAGCTTTCTTT. It translates to CASSPTRADTEAFF.

V and J are TRBV7-8 and TRBJ2-1; 8 bases fit TRBD1. Germline loops: CDR1 SGHVS, CDR2 FQNEAQ. The CDR3 loop spans 14 amino acids. Trimming removed 3 bases from V and 9 bases from J; junction bases left unmatched: 7. The CDR3 loop reads CASSFDRGFGEQFF. CDR3 in DNA: TGTGCCAGCAGCTTTGACAGGGGATTCGGTGAGCAGTTCTTC.

About this clone itself: Germline is not matched at one junction end, which may reflect a read error. This rearrangement joins TRBV11-2 to TRBJ2-5; the D gene could be TRBD1 or TRBD2 (5 bases each). CDR1 and CDR2 from the germline V gene are SGHAT and FQNNGV. The CDR3 has 14 residues. The chain's CDR3 is CASSLDWDHETQYF. In nucleotides, the CDR3 is TGTGCCAGCAGCTTAGACTGGGACCATGAGACCCAGTACTTC.

The V call is TRBV30, the J call TRBJ2-3; 10 bases line up with TRBD2. This CDR3 contains 16 residues. V trimming: 0 bases; J trimming: 6 bases; junction bases outside the gene matches: 9. Germline V gene lookup returns CDR1 GTSNPN and CDR2 SVGIG (reference sequence). The CDR3 DNA is TGTGCCTGGAGTGTTTTCAGCGGGGGGGAGTGGGATACGCAGTATTTT. This codes for CAWSVFSGGEWDTQYF.

The rearrangement uses TRBV29-1 and TRBJ2-6; tentatively, D is TRBD1 (6 bases). V lost 6 bases and J 4 bases, leaving 13 bases between the germline ends. The CDR3 contains 14 residues. CDR1 and CDR2 (germline): SQVTM, ANQGSEA. CDR3 region: CSVQGSLGANVLTF. The CDR3, as DNA: TGCAGCGTACAGGGCTCCCTCGGGGCCAACGTCCTGACTTTC.

The chain employs TRBV21-1 and TRBJ2-7; TRBD2, the table's D call, was not compared with the DNA. TRBV21-1 is recorded as a pseudogene. This CDR3 is built from 11 residues. In nucleotides, the CDR3 is TGTGCCAGCAGGGGCCGGAGGGGGCAGTACTTC. Its protein is CASRGRRGQYF.

The chain is built from TRBV27 and TRBJ1-3; D gene uncertain. The CDR3 has 18 residues. Between the trimmed V and J ends, which lost 3 bases and 1 base, there was a span of 19 bases. The germline CDR1 and CDR2 sequences are MNHEY and SMNVEV (reference sequence). The CDR3 region has the DNA TGTGCCAGCAGTTTTAGAGGCGGGAGGGTTTCATCTGGAAACACCATATATTTT. Amino acid sequence: CASSFRGGRVSSGNTIYF.

The V gene is TRBV5-1, the J gene TRBJ1-5; 9 bases fit TRBD1. The J segment lost 2 bases and the V segment lost 2 bases, leaving 2 bases of the junction unmatched. The CDR3 is 15 amino acids. Germline CDR1 is SGHRS and CDR2 is YFSETQ. As DNA, the CDR3 is TGCGCCAGCAGCTTACAGGGGGCGGGCAATCAGCCCCAGCATTTT. Its translation: CASSLQGAGNQPQHF.

This clone was picked up one time. This rearrangement joins TRBV7-3 to TRBJ2-5, with TRBD1 as a possible D gene (5 bases). Trimming shortened V by 0 bases and J by 5 bases, and 7 bases separated the two germline ends. The CDR3 is 13 residues long. Germline V gene sequence: CDR1 SGHTA, CDR2 FQGTGA. The CDR3 sequence: CASSLTKGETQYF. The CDR3 bases are TGTGCCAGCAGCTTAACAAAGGGGGAGACCCAGTACTTC.

The chain is built from TRBV6-4 and TRBJ2-1, with a tentative D call TRBD1 (5 bases). The V gene lost 0 bases and the J gene lost 8 bases, with 14 bases spanning the gap. This CDR3 region has 15 residues. CDR1 is MRHNA and CDR2 is SNTAGT in the germline V gene. The CDR3 coding sequence is TGTGCCAGCAGTGACTCCCAGGGCCCTTTCGATGAGCAGTTCTTC. This translates into CASSDSQGPFDEQFF.

The chain uses TRBV7-2 and TRBJ1-1; no definite D call. The CDR3 sequence is 15 residues long. V lost 1 base to trimming and J lost 4 bases, with 13 bases between them. Per germline, CDR1 SGHTA and CDR2 FQGNSA. The CDR3 loop is CASSLVEGPSTEAFF. The CDR3 DNA is TGTGCCAGCAGCTTAGTGGAGGGCCCCTCCACTGAAGCTTTCTTT.

The chain couples TRBV5-1 to TRBJ1-2; 7 nucleotides agree with TRBD1. The J segment lost 0 bases and the V segment lost 0 bases, leaving 5 bases of the junction unmatched. The V gene's germline CDR1 is SGHRS and CDR2 YFSETQ. The CDR3 totals 16 residues. The CDR3 nucleotides read TGCGCCAGCAGCTTGGGCTCCGGGACAGCTAACTATGGCTACACCTTC. The encoded protein is CASSLGSGTANYGYTF. Full variable domain (missing parts from reference TRBV5-1 and TRBJ1-2): KAGVTQTPRYLIKTRGQQVTLSCSPISGHRSVSWYQQTPGQGLQFLFEYFSETQRNKGNFPGRFSGRQFSNSRSEMNVSTLELGDSALYLCASSLGSGTANYGYTFGSGTRLTVV.

Comments on this clone: Other DNA sequences from this sample encode an identical CDR3 as well. The chain carries TRBV19 and TRBJ1-4; D is unresolved. The V gene lost 5 bases and the J gene lost 5 bases, with 15 bases spanning the gap. The CDR3 is made up of 15 amino acids. Looked up from germline, CDR1 is LNHDA and CDR2 is SQIVND (reference sequence). The DNA of the CDR3 is TGTGCCAGTAGTCAGGTTTCGGGCACCAATGAAAAACTGTTTTTT. It encodes CASSQVSGTNEKLFF.

This clone was found a few times. V usage is TRBV5-1 and J usage is TRBJ2-2; 12 bases fit TRBD2. Per the germline V gene, CDR1 is SGHRS and CDR2 is YFSETQ. With V trimmed by 1 base and J by 7 bases, 8 bases remained unmatched. This CDR3 is 17 amino acids long. CDR3 in DNA: TGCGCCAGCAGCTTGAGACTAGCGGGGGCCGTGGGCGGGGAGCTGTTTTTT. Encoded protein: CASSLRLAGAVGGELFF.

This rearrangement joins TRBV5-1 to TRBJ2-7, with 9 bases lining up with TRBD1. J lost 4 bases, V lost 4 bases, and 9 bases had no gene match. This CDR3 is 15 amino acids long. Germline V lookup: CDR1 SGHRS, CDR2 YFSETQ. In nucleotides, the CDR3 is TGCGCCAGCAGCCCCTTGGACAGGGGAGGATACGAGCAGTACTTC. Its protein is CASSPLDRGGYEQYF.

The J gene is TRBJ1-6, the V gene TRBV6-1; D unclear. Trimming took 5 bases from V and 8 from J, leaving 10 bases between them. The CDR3 has 13 amino acids. Germline loops: CDR1 MNHNS, CDR2 SASEGT. CDR3 sequence reads: CASSLWRDSPLHF. Here the CDR3 DNA reads TGTGCCAGCAGTCTGTGGAGGGATTCACCCCTCCACTTT.